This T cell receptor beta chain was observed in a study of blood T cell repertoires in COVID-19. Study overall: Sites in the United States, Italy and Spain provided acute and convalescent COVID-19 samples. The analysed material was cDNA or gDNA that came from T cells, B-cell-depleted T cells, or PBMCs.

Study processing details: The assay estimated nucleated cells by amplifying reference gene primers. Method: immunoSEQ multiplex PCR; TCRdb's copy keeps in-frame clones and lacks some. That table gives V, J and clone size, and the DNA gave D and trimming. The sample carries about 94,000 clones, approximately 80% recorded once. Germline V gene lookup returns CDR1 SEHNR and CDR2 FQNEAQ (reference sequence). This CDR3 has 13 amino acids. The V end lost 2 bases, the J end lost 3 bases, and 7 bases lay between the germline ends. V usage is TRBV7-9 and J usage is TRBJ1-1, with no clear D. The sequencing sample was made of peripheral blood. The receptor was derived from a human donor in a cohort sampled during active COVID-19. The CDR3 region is CASSLQVYTEAFF. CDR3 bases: TGTGCCAGCAGCTTACAGGTTTACACTGAAGCTTTCTTT.